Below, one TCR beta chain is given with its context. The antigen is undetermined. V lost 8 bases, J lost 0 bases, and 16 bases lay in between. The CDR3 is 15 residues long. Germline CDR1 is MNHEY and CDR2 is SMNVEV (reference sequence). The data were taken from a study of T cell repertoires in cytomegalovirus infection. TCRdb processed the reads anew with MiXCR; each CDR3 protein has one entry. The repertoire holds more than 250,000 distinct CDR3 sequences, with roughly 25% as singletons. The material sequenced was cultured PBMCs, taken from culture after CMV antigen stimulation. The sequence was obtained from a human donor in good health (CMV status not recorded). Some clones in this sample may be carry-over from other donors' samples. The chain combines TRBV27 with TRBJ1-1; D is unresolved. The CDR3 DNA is TGTGCCAGCGTTACTAACGGTGGCTTGAACACTGAAGCTTTCTTT. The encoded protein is CASVTNGGLNTEAFF.